The next 29 T cell receptor beta chains were all read from a single sample in a study of blood T cell repertoires in COVID-19. The table came from immunoSEQ multiplex PCR; TCRdb's copy has only in-frame clones and leaves some out. This sample carries about 100,000 clones, 70% to 80% of them seen once, and the ten largest clones take 15% to 20%. Sequenced input: peripheral blood. These receptors originate from a human donor in a cohort sampled during active COVID-19.

The chain uses TRBV4-1 and TRBJ2-5, with unresolved D. Germline assignment: CDR1 MGHRA and CDR2 YSYEKL. V was shortened by 0 bases and J by 0 bases, with 8 bases between the two germline ends. CDR3 length equals 15 residues. The CDR3 loop reads CASSQDLYYQETQYF. As DNA, the CDR3 is TGCGCCAGCAGCCAAGATCTTTACTACCAAGAGACCCAGTACTTC.

This chain joins TRBV28 and TRBJ2-2, with 11 positions matching TRBD2. Looked up from germline, CDR1 is MDHEN and CDR2 is SYDVKM. V lost 6 bases, J lost 3 bases, and 3 bases stayed unmatched. CDR3 length equals 15 residues. The CDR3 nucleotides are TGTGCCAGCAGACTAGCGGGAGCCTACACCGGGGAGCTGTTTTTT. This gives the protein CASRLAGAYTGELFF.

The rearrangement joins TRBV6-1 to TRBJ1-5; tentative D call: TRBD1 (5 bases). Trimming shortened V by 3 bases and J by 8 bases, and 17 bases separated the two germline ends. CDR1 and CDR2 from the germline V gene are MNHNS and SASEGT. The CDR3 extends over 15 amino acids. CDR3 sequence reads: CASSEGQGPVKPQHF. CDR3 coding DNA: TGTGCCAGCAGTGAGGGCCAGGGCCCGGTAAAGCCCCAGCATTTT.

The gene calls are TRBV28 and TRBJ1-2; D is possibly TRBD1 (6 bases). The V gene's germline CDR1 is MDHEN and CDR2 SYDVKM. V lost 4 bases, J lost 2 bases, and 14 bases lay in between. CDR3 size: 15 residues. The CDR3 DNA is TGTGCCAGCAGTTCTGGGGGGGCGGTAAACTATGGCTACACCTTC. This gives the protein CASSSGGAVNYGYTF.

The J gene is TRBJ2-2, the V gene TRBV7-2; tentatively, D is TRBD1 (6 bases). The V gene's germline CDR1 is SGHTA and CDR2 FQGNSA. V was clipped by 1 base and J by 8 bases, with 14 bases between them. CDR3 size: 15 residues. This CDR3 reads CASSLGRDGTGELFF. The CDR3 DNA reads TGTGCCAGCAGCTTAGGACGAGACGGGACAGGGGAGCTGTTTTTT.

This sequence joins TRBV6-5 and TRBJ2-5, with TRBD2 matching 9 bases. The V gene's germline CDR1 is MNHEY and CDR2 SVGAGI. V dropped 2 bases and J dropped 7; count of bases not matched to a gene: 8. This CDR3 has 15 residues. The CDR3 DNA follows: TGTGCCAGCAGTTACGCAGCGGGGGGCCCTAGGACCCAGTACTTC. Amino acids: CASSYAAGGPRTQYF.

CDR3 nucleotides: TGTGCCAGCAGTCGTGGACAGAACACTGAAGCTTTCTTT. This translates into CASSRGQNTEAFF. The gene calls are TRBV27 and TRBJ1-1; TRBD1 is a possible D gene (5 bases). The germline V gene encodes CDR1 MNHEY and CDR2 SMNVEV (reference sequence). V lost 5 bases to trimming and J lost 1 base, with 8 bases between them. CDR3 length equals 13 residues.

The chain employs TRBV12-3 or TRBV12-4 and TRBJ1-2; D remains unclear. V lost 3 bases to trimming and J lost 13 bases, with 18 bases between them. This CDR3 is 13 amino acids long. DNA of the CDR3: TGTGCCAGCAGTTTTGGAGCGCACACCGGATCCACCTTC. Translation: CASSFGAHTGSTF.

V and J are TRBV2 and TRBJ1-4, with 7 bases lining up with TRBD1. Trimming removed 6 bases from V and 8 bases from J; junction bases left unmatched: 12. The germline V gene encodes CDR1 SNHLY and CDR2 FYNNEI. This CDR3 has 15 amino acids. The CDR3 protein is CASRTRGGAGEKLFF. The CDR3 nucleotides are TGTGCCAGCAGGACGCGAGGGGGCGCGGGGGAAAAACTGTTTTTT.

A few counts support this clone. The chain employs TRBV10-2 and TRBJ1-2, with no clear D. This CDR3 contains 15 residues. Germline lookup yields CDR1 WSHSY and CDR2 SAAADI. The germline V and J ends were trimmed by 0 bases and 0 bases, with 8 bases remaining between them. Here the CDR3 reads CASSESPAPNYGYTF. The CDR3 nucleotides are TGCGCCAGCAGTGAGTCTCCAGCGCCTAACTATGGCTACACCTTC.

V usage is TRBV6-5 and J usage is TRBJ1-5; D not resolved. V was trimmed by 7 bases and J by 0 bases, leaving 7 bases between them. The germline CDR1 and CDR2 sequences are MNHEY and SVGAGI. This CDR3 is built from 13 residues. Written as DNA, the CDR3 is TGTGCCAGCACCCCTTATAGCAATCAGCCCCAGCATTTT. Protein sequence: CASTPYSNQPQHF.

The CDR3 protein is CASSGQTGTGGGKQFF. CDR3 DNA sequence: TGTGCCAGCAGTGGCCAGACCGGGACAGGGGGCGGTAAGCAGTTCTTC. The gene calls are TRBV2 and TRBJ2-1; 12 bases are shared with TRBD1. This CDR3 has 16 residues. CDR1 and CDR2 (germline): SNHLY, FYNNEI. J gave up 11 bases and V 4 bases, and 12 bases lay outside the gene matches. Together with reference TRBV2 and TRBJ2-1, the CDR3 gives the full variable domain: EPEVTQTPSHQVTQMGQEVILRCVPISNHLYFYWYRQILGQKVEFLVSFYNNEISEKSEIFDDQFSVERPDGSNFTLKIRSTKLEDSAMYFCASSGQTGTGGGKQFFGPGTRLTVL.

The V call is TRBV7-9, the J call TRBJ1-1; TRBD1 aligns across 9 bases. The CDR3 is 14 residues long. The junction had 9 bases not matched to a gene; V was cut back by 2 bases and J by 11 bases. In germline, CDR1 is SEHNR, CDR2 FQNEAQ (reference sequence). The CDR3 region is CASSLTGGASGAFF. CDR3 sequence (DNA): TGTGCCAGCAGCTTAACAGGGGGCGCCAGTGGTGCTTTCTTT. Using reference TRBV7-9 and TRBJ1-1 for the parts outside the CDR3, the full variable domain is DTGVSQNPRHKITKRGQNVTFRCDPISEHNRLYWYRQTLGQGPEFLTYFQNEAQLEKSRLLSDRFSAERPKGSFSTLEIQRTEQGDSAMYLCASSLTGGASGAFFGQGTRLTVV.

The chain joins TRBV28 to TRBJ2-7; 11 nucleotides match TRBD1. There are 15 residues in the CDR3. Germline CDR1 reads MDHEN; CDR2 reads SYDVKM. The trim removed 7 bases at V and 3 bases at J, leaving 8 bases unmatched. The CDR3 region has the DNA TGTGCCAGCAAGAAAATCGGGACAGGGGGCTACGAGCAGTACTTC. This encodes CASKKIGTGGYEQYF. Full variable domain (rest looked up from reference TRBV28 and TRBJ2-7): DVKVTQSSRYLVKRTGEKVFLECVQDMDHENMFWYRQDPGLGLRLIYFSYDVKMKEKGDIPEGYSVSREKKERFSLILESASTNQTSMYLCASKKIGTGGYEQYFGPGTRLTVT.

This clone was recorded once. This chain joins TRBV5-4 and TRBJ1-2, with D uncertain. Germline CDR1 is SGHNT and CDR2 is YYREEE (reference sequence). Trimming stripped 0 bases from V and 4 bases from J, with 13 bases between. The length of the CDR3 is 15 residues. For the CDR3, the DNA is TGTGCCAGCAGCTTGGTCGGAGGGAGTGGCTATGGCTACACCTTC. Its protein is CASSLVGGSGYGYTF.

The chain couples TRBV5-1 to TRBJ2-2, with 7 bases identical to TRBD1. Germline V lookup: CDR1 SGHRS, CDR2 YFSETQ. Losses at the gene ends were 5 bases for V and 7 bases for J; bases not matched to a gene: 5. This CDR3 is 13 amino acids long. In DNA, the CDR3 is TGCGCCAGCAGAGCCGGGACAGACGGGGAGCTGTTTTTT. Its protein product is CASRAGTDGELFF.

The chain uses TRBV2 and TRBJ2-7; weak D call: TRBD1 (5 bases). This CDR3 is 12 amino acids long. The V and J ends lost 6 bases and 5 bases respectively, with 11 bases between them. CDR1 is SNHLY, CDR2 FYNNEI, per germline. The CDR3 DNA reads as TGTGCCAGCAGGGACACTTTTCACGAGCAGTACTTC. The encoded protein is CASRDTFHEQYF.

This CDR3 reads CASTTSGRLEQFF. CDR3 sequence (DNA): TGTGCCAGCACGACTAGCGGGAGGCTCGAGCAGTTCTTC. The genes are TRBV2 and TRBJ2-1; 13 nucleotides line up with TRBD2. The junction had 4 bases not matched to a gene; V was cut back by 7 bases and J by 10 bases. The CDR3 contains 13 residues. CDR1 and CDR2 from the germline V gene are SNHLY and FYNNEI. The entire variable domain, with the rest obtained from reference TRBV2 and TRBJ2-1, is as follows: EPEVTQTPSHQVTQMGQEVILRCVPISNHLYFYWYRQILGQKVEFLVSFYNNEISEKSEIFDDQFSVERPDGSNFTLKIRSTKLEDSAMYFCASTTSGRLEQFFGPGTRLTVL.

CDR3 coding DNA: TGTGCCAGTACCTCGGACAGGCAAAGGAACACCATATATTTT. Translating it yields CASTSDRQRNTIYF. The chain joins TRBV19 to TRBJ1-3, with TRBD1 matching over 7 bases. V lost 7 bases, J lost 7 bases, and 10 bases stayed unmatched. The CDR3 sequence is 14 residues long. Looked up from germline, CDR1 is LNHDA and CDR2 is SQIVND (reference sequence).

The chain has TRBV21-1 and TRBJ1-4. TRBV21-1 is designated a pseudogene. The CDR3 covers 16 residues. CDR3 bases: TGTGCCAGCAGCACTCGGTCCACGGGGGGTTTCTCAAAACTGTTTTTT. This codes for CASSTRSTGGFSKLFF.

The chain links TRBV27 to TRBJ2-7, with D tentatively TRBD1 (7 bases). The CDR3 sequence is 13 residues long. V was clipped by 10 bases and J by 3 bases, with 16 bases between them. Germline-derived CDR1 and CDR2 are MNHEY and SMNVEV (reference sequence). The CDR3 here is CATAGQPVYEQYF. The CDR3, as DNA: TGTGCCACCGCGGGACAGCCCGTCTACGAGCAGTACTTC.

The chain has TRBV24-1 and TRBJ2-1, with 8 bases fitting TRBD1. CDR1 is KGHDR, CDR2 SFDVKD, per germline. This CDR3 comprises 15 residues. The V segment lost 7 bases and the J segment 5 bases; nucleotides outside the gene matches: 9. The CDR3 reads CATSTGTGGNNEQFF. As DNA, the CDR3 is TGTGCCACCAGCACCGGGACAGGCGGTAACAATGAGCAGTTCTTC.

This rearrangement joins TRBV6-1 to TRBJ2-3, with 13 positions matching TRBD2. With V trimmed by 2 bases and J by 2 bases, 4 bases remained unmatched. The CDR3 runs to 17 residues. The germline CDR1 and CDR2 sequences are MNHNS and SASEGT. CDR3: CASSEMGLAGTTDTQYF. The CDR3 region has the DNA TGTGCCAGCAGTGAAATGGGACTAGCGGGGACCACAGATACGCAGTATTTT.

This clone was observed once. This chain uses TRBV2 with TRBJ1-4; 10 nucleotides agree with TRBD1. Trimming cost V 7 bases and J 8 bases; bases outside gene matches: 4. This CDR3 region has 13 residues. CDR1 SNHLY and CDR2 FYNNEI come from the germline V gene. The CDR3 reads CASTTGGREKLFF. The CDR3 DNA is TGTGCCAGCACGACAGGGGGCAGGGAAAAACTGTTTTTT.

The rearrangement links TRBV28 to TRBJ2-1, with 12 bases lining up with TRBD2. The trim removed 6 bases at V and 2 bases at J, leaving 5 bases unmatched. Germline assignment: CDR1 MDHEN and CDR2 SYDVKM. The CDR3 runs 16 residues. As DNA, the CDR3 is TGTGCCAGCAGCAGGACTAGCGGGGTCACCTACAATGAGCAGTTCTTC. It specifies CASSRTSGVTYNEQFF.

This clone showed up just once. The rearrangement links TRBV5-1 to TRBJ1-5; 9 bases fit TRBD1. CDR1 is SGHRS and CDR2 is YFSETQ in the germline V gene. V shed 3 bases and J 4 bases; nucleotides not matched to a gene: 5. This CDR3 comprises 15 residues. The CDR3 here is CASSSDGQGNQPQHF. CDR3 bases: TGCGCCAGCAGCTCGGACGGACAGGGGAATCAGCCCCAGCATTTT. Supplemented by reference TRBV5-1 and TRBJ1-5, the full variable domain reads KAGVTQTPRYLIKTRGQQVTLSCSPISGHRSVSWYQQTPGQGLQFLFEYFSETQRNKGNFPGRFSGRQFSNSRSEMNVSTLELGDSALYLCASSSDGQGNQPQHFGDGTRLSIL.

This chain joins TRBV19 and TRBJ2-6, with D maybe TRBD1 (6 bases). There are 15 residues in the CDR3. Trimming shortened V by 5 bases and J by 2 bases, and 10 bases separated the two germline ends. The germline V gene has CDR1 LNHDA and CDR2 SQIVND (reference sequence). The CDR3 loop is CASSPQGPGANVLTF. CDR3 DNA sequence: TGTGCCAGTAGTCCCCAGGGGCCTGGGGCCAACGTCCTGACTTTC.

The chain recombines TRBV7-2 with TRBJ1-2, with 7 bases fitting TRBD1. Per germline, CDR1 SGHTA and CDR2 FQGNSA. The CDR3 runs to 12 residues. Trimming cost V 5 bases and J 8 bases; bases outside gene matches: 5. CDR3 sequence: CASSTTGRGYTF. CDR3 bases: TGTGCCAGCAGCACGACAGGGAGAGGCTACACCTTC.

The chain uses TRBV19 and TRBJ2-7; 11 positions agree with TRBD1. In germline, CDR1 is LNHDA, CDR2 SQIVND (reference sequence). V was clipped by 5 bases and J by 1 base; unmatched bases: 4. The CDR3 spans 15 residues. The CDR3 bases are TGTGCCAGTAGTTCCGGGACAGGGGGTTCCTACGAGCAGTACTTC. As protein: CASSSGTGGSYEQYF.